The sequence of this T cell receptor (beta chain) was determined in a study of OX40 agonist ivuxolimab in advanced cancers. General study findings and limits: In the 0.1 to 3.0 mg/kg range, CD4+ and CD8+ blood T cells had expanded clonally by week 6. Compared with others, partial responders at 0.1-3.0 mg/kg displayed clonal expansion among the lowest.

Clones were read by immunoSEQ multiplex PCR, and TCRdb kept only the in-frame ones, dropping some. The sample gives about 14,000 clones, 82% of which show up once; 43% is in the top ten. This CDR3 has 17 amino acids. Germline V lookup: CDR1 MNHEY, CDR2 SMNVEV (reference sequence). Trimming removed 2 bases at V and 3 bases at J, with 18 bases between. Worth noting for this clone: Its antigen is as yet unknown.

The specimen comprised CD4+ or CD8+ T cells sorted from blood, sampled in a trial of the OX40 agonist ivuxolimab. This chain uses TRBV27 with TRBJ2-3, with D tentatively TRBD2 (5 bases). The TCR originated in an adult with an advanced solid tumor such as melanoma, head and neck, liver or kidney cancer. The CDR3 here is CASSLLGRSLATDTQYF. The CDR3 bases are TGTGCCAGCAGTTTACTCGGCCGGAGCCTAGCAACAGATACGCAGTATTTT.